The entry below gives a single T cell receptor (beta chain) sequence along with its context. Its specificity is unknown. The data belong to a study of cytomegalovirus exposure and HLA in healthy donors. Study-level findings and limits: The study put some 160 TCR beta chains on its list as cytomegalovirus-associated. For most TCR beta V segments, an earlier analysis put the productive rate at about 87% or about 30% of the time.

The PCR ran on 60 Vbeta and 13 Jbeta primers. Assay used: immunoSEQ multiplex PCR; TCRdb lists only in-frame clones, some missing. The sample includes 130,000 to 150,000 clones. Germline values: CDR1 LNHNV, CDR2 YYDKDF (reference sequence). V lost 8 bases to trimming and J lost 6 bases, with 13 bases between them. The CDR3 has 12 amino acids. The source of this sequence is a woman aged 45-60 years in good health and CMV-seronegative. The sample taken for sequencing was PBMCs. The gene calls are TRBV15 and TRBJ1-1; D might be TRBD1 (6 bases). The chain's CDR3 is CATLGGGPEAFF. The CDR3 DNA reads as TGTGCCACCCTCGGGGGGGGGCCTGAAGCTTTCTTT.